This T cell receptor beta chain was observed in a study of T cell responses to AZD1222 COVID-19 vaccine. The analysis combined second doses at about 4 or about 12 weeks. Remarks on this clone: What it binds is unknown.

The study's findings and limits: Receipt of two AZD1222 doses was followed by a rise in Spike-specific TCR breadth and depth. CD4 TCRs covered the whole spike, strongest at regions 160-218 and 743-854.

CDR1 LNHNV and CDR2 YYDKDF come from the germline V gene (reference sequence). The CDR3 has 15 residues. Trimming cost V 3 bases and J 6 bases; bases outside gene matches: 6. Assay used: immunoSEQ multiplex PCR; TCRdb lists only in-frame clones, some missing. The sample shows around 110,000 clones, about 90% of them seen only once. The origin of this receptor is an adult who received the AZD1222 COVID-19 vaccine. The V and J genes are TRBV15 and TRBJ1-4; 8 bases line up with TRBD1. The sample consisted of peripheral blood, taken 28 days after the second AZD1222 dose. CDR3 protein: CATSSDRGFDEKLFF. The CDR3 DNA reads TGTGCCACCAGCAGCGACAGGGGCTTTGATGAAAAACTGTTTTTT.